This TCR beta chain came from a study of cytomegalovirus exposure and HLA in healthy donors. Details on this clone: Other DNA variants within this sample encode the same CDR3.

The PCR made use of 60 Vbeta and 13 Jbeta primers. Method: immunoSEQ multiplex PCR; TCRdb's copy keeps in-frame clones and lacks some. The sample has 95,000 to 150,000 clones, roughly 69% seen once. Per the germline V gene, CDR1 is SEHNR and CDR2 is FQNEAQ (reference sequence). J lost 5 bases, V lost 4 bases, and 3 bases had no gene match. This CDR3 has 14 residues. Sequencing used PBMCs. The V and J genes are TRBV7-9 and TRBJ2-5; TRBD2 matches 11 bases. The sequence was collected from a middle-aged woman in good health and CMV-seropositive. As DNA, the CDR3 is TGTGCCAGCAGCTCACTAGCGGGGGAGGAGACCCAGTACTTC. This sequence encodes CASSSLAGEETQYF.